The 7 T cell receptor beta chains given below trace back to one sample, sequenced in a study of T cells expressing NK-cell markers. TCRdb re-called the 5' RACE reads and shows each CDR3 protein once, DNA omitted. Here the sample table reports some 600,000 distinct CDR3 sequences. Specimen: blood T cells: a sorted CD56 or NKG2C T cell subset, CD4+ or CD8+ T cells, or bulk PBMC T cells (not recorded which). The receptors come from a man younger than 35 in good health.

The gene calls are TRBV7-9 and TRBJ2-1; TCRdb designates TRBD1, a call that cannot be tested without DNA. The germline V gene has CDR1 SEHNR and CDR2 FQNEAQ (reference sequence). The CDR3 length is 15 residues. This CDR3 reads CASSILQGFYNEQFF.

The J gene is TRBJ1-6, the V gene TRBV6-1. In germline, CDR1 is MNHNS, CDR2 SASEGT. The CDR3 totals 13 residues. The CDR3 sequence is CASSKDQLSPLHF.

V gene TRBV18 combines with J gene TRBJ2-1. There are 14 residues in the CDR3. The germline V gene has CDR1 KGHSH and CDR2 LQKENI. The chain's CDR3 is CASSPRGALLGQFF. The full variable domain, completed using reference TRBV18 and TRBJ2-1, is NAGVMQNPRHLVRRRGQEARLRCSPMKGHSHVYWYRQLPEEGLKFMVYLQKENIIDESGMPKERFSAEFPKEGPSILRIQQVVRGDSAAYFCASSPRGALLGQFFGPGTRLTVL.

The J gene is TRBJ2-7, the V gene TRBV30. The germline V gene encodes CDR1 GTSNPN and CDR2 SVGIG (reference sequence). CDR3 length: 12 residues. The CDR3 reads CAWSVLSYEQYF.

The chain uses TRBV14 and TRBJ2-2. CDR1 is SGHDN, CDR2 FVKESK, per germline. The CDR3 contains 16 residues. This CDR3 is CASSQQPNANTGELFF.

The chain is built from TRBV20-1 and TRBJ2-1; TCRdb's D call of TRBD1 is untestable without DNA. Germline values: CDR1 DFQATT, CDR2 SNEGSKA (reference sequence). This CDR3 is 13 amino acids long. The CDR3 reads CSARGTGGYEQFF.

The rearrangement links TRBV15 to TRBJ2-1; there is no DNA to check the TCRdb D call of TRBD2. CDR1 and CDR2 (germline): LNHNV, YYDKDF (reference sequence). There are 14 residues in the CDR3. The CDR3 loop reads CATSRFGLAGGQFF.